The source of this T cell receptor (beta chain) is a study of OX40 agonist ivuxolimab in advanced cancers. On the study more broadly: Treatment of patients was with ivuxolimab, an agonistic anti-OX40 (CD134) antibody. Patients undergoing dose escalation presented with hepatocellular carcinoma, melanoma, renal cell or head and neck cancer. About 42% of patients had received prior checkpoint inhibitor therapy.

Here immunoSEQ multiplex PCR was the method, and the copy in TCRdb shows in-frame clones only, minus some. The sample holds approximately 22,000 clones, approximately 80% seen once. This CDR3 has 15 amino acids. Germline assignment: CDR1 MNHEY and CDR2 SMNVEV (reference sequence). V was trimmed by 6 bases and J by 0 bases, leaving 12 bases between them. The clonotype was recovered from an adult with an advanced solid tumor such as melanoma, head and neck, liver or kidney cancer. The sample in question was CD4+ or CD8+ T cells sorted from blood, obtained in a trial of the OX40 agonist ivuxolimab. This sequence joins TRBV27 and TRBJ1-5; D remains ambiguous. CDR3 residues: CASRPGDYSNQPQHF. CDR3 bases: TGTGCCAGCAGACCGGGAGACTATAGCAATCAGCCCCAGCATTTT.